The rows below give T cell receptor beta chains drawn from one sample of a study of T cells in tuberculosis. Using immunoSEQ multiplex PCR, the repertoire was profiled, and TCRdb retains in-frame clones only, with some absent. Of tens of thousands of clones in the sample, approximately 94% were seen once. Input material: PBMCs. The receptors stem from a donor between 10 and 35 years old with latent tuberculosis or without tuberculosis infection. CDR3s include the opening cysteine and the closing phenylalanine or tryptophan. The D gene is left open where the match is weak. Clone size appears in some rows only: once, few, many, or a class for an expanded clone.

clone_size j_call v_call d_call cdr3_aa cdr3_nt
. TRBJ1-5 TRBV10-3 TRBD1 CATCSGTAPNQPQHF TGTGCCACGTGCTCCGGGACAGCGCCCAATCAGCCCCAGCATTTT
once TRBJ2-7 TRBV5-1 . CASSLGLPRYSYEQYF TGCGCCAGCAGCTTGGGACTCCCACGTTACTCCTACGAGCAGTACTTC
once TRBJ1-5 TRBV6-6 TRBD1 CASSDTGGQNQPQHF TGTGCCAGCAGTGACACAGGGGGCCAAAATCAGCCCCAGCATTTT
. TRBJ1-3 TRBV6-6 . CASSYPEVDTIYF TGTGCCAGCAGTTACCCCGAGGTAGACACCATATATTTT
. TRBJ2-1 TRBV29-1 TRBD2 CSVSGRAGGEQFF TGCAGCGTTAGCGGGAGGGCGGGGGGTGAGCAGTTCTTC
once TRBJ2-7 TRBV29-1 TRBD1 CSVTRQGRASEQYF TGCAGCGTCACCCGACAGGGCCGGGCGAGCGAGCAGTACTTC
once TRBJ2-1 TRBV29-1 . CSVAPSNNEQFF TGCAGCGTTGCCCCTAGTAACAATGAGCAGTTCTTC
. TRBJ2-1 TRBV18 TRBD2 CASSRTSGEDEQFF TGTGCCAGCTCTCGGACTAGCGGGGAGGATGAGCAGTTCTTC
. TRBJ1-2 TRBV6-6 TRBD1 CASIRDRWFLGYGYTF TGTGCCAGCATTCGGGACAGGTGGTTCCTTGGCTATGGCTACACCTTC
. TRBJ2-3 TRBV29-1 TRBD2 CSARTREALDTQYF TGCAGCGCGAGGACGCGGGAGGCCCTTGATACGCAGTATTTT